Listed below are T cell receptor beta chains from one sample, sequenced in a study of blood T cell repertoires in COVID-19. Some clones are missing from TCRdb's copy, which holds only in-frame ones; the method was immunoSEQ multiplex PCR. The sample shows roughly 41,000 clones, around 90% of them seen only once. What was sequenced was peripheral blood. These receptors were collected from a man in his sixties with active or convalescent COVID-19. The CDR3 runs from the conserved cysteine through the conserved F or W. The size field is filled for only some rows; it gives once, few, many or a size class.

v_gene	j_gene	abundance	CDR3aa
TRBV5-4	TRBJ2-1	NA	CASSLEGGGHSYNEQFF
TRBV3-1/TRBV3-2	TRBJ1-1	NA	CASSQKTGAGAEAFF
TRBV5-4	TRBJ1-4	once	CASSPGDVATNEKLFF
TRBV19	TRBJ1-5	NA	CASSIGREGQPQHF
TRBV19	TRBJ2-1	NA	CASLAGGLYNEQFF
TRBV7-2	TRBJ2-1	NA	CASSLRGQASYNEQFF
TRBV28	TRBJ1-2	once	CASSFRPSQGNYGYTF
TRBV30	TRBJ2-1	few	CAWSRLAGVIYNEQFF
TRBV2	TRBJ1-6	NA	CASSEWGQGNNSPLHF
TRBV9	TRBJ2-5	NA	CASSVGAGGYQETQYF
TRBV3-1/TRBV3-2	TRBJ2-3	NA	CASSHKGPSGTRDTQYF
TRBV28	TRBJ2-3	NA	CASSFLGQYADTQYF
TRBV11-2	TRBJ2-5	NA	CASSLDGLAEETQYF
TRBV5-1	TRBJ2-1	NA	CASSLGTSGINEQFF
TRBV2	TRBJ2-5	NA	CASSSRDRGTETQYF
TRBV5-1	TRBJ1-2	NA	CASSQGQAYGYTF
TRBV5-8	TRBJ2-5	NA	CASPRTWGRETQYF
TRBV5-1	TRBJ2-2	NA	CASSLEAGGPGTGELFF
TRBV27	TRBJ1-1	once	CASSNRYTEAFF
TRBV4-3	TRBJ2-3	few	CASSQESASTSGNTDTQYF
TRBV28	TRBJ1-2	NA	CASSYRLRGHGYTF
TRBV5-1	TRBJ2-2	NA	CASSSPLGGPNTGELFF
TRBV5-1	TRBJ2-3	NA	CASSPAGGQGNTQYF
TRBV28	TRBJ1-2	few	CASSLSRGGGYGYTF
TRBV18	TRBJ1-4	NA	CASSPLQGPDEKLFF
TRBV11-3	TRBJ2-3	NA	CASSEGTSGRADTQYF
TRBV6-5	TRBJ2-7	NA	CASSYSVSGGAYEQYF
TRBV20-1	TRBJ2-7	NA	CSASFPAGAYEQYF
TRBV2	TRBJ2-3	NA	CAPRRAYTDTQYF
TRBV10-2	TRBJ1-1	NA	CASSESGGNTEAFF
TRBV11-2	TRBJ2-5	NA	CASSLGVSGRGSGETQYF
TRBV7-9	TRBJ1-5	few	CASSSSDSSNQPQHF
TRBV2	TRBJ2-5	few	CASRGPMRDSKETQYF
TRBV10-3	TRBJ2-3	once	CAISESPPQRSTDTQYF
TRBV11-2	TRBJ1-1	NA	CASSAYIGVNTEAFF
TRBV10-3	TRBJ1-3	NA	CAIRGTGERTGNTIYF
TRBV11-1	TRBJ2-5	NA	CASSLGSRAAETQYF
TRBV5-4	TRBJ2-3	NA	CASSLVRGWGADTQYF
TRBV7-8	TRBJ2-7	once	CASSRQGIRGTYEQYF
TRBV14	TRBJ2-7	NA	CASSLLTGGPYEQYF
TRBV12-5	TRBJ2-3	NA	CASGPPGHPNF
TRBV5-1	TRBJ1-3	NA	CASRLSSGNTIYF
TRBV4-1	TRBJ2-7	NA	CASSKPGLVYEQYF
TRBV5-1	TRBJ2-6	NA	CASSRSRTGGAGANVLTF
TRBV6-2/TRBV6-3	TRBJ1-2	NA	CASSLNYGYTF
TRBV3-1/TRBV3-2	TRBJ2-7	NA	CASSQGGLFGYEQYF
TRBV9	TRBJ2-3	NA	CASSVGPRSTDTQYF
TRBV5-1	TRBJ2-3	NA	CASRRLAGVNTDTQYF
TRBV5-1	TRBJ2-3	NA	CASSFRSGSDTDTQYF
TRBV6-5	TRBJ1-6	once	CASKIDRAHNSPLHF
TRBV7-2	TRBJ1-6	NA	CASKERASGVSPLHF
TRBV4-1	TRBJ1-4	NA	CASSQKVGGGMGEKLFF
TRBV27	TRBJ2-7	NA	CASSPTGTGGYEQYF